This TCR beta chain was obtained from a study of T cells in Graves' hyperthyroidism and ophthalmopathy. Whole-study context: It was at initial diagnosis, before any treatment, that peripheral blood was collected. General study results and limits: Ophthalmopathy was model-predicted a median about 6.9 months pre-onset. Blood also contained most expanded thyroid clonotypes above 0.001.

RNA transcripts were the template for amplifying TCR beta CDR3 regions. HTBI primers were employed in a first-round RT-PCR of the TCR CDR3. Using its own MiXCR run on the multiplex PCR reads, TCRdb lists one record per CDR3 protein. Here the sample spans 250,000 or so distinct CDR3 sequences, about 16% being singletons. Regarding this clonotype: Its antigen is as yet unknown.

CDR3 size: 17 residues. Germline lookup yields CDR1 LGHNA and CDR2 YNFKEQ. Trimming stripped 0 bases from V and 5 bases from J, with 20 bases between. Material for sequencing was blood. V is TRBV4-2 and J is TRBJ2-7, with D possibly being TRBD1 (6 bases). The TCR was taken from a woman in her 50s with Graves' hyperthyroidism that later progressed to Graves' ophthalmopathy. The CDR3 nucleotides are TGTGCCAGCAGCCAAGATGTAAATGGCAGGGGCGCGAACGAGCAGTACTTC. It codes for CASSQDVNGRGANEQYF.